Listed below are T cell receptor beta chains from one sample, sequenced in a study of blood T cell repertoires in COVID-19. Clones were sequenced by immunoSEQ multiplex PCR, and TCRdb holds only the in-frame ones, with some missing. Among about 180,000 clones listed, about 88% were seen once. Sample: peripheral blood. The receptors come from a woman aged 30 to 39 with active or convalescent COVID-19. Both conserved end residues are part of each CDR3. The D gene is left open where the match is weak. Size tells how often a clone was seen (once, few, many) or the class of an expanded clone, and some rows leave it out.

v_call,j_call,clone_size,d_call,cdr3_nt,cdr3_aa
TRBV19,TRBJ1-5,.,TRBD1,TGTGCCAGTAAACGGGACAGGGGGCACAATCAGCCCCAGCATTTT,CASKRDRGHNQPQHF
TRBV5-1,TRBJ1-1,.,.,TGCGCCAGCAGCTTGGCCGTGAACACTGAAGCTTTCTTT,CASSLAVNTEAFF
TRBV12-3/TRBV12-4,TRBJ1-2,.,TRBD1,TGTGCCAGCAGTCAGGACAGGATTGATGGCTACACCTTC,CASSQDRIDGYTF
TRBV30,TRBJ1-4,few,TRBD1,TGTGCCTGGAGGGGACAGATAAAACTGTTTTTT,CAWRGQIKLFF
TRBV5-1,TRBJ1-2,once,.,TGCGCCAGCAGCTTGGCCATTGAGGAACCGCATAACTATGGCTACACCTTC,CASSLAIEEPHNYGYTF
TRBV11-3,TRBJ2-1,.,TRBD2,TGTGCCAGCAGCGAACCGGGACTAGCGGACAATGAGCAGTTCTTC,CASSEPGLADNEQFF
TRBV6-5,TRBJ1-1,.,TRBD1,TGTGCCAGCAGTCCAGGGACAGAAAACACTGAAGCTTTCTTT,CASSPGTENTEAFF
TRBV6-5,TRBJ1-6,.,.,TGTGCCAGCAGAACTGCGACAGGACTCAATTCACCCCTCCACTTT,CASRTATGLNSPLHF
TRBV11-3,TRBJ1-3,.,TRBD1,TGTGCCAGCAGCCCGGGGACAGGCCGTAGCTTGAGAAACACCATATATTTT,CASSPGTGRSLRNTIYF
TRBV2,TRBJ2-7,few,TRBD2,TGTGCCAGCAGTGACCTAGCGGGAGTCGCCGAGCAGTACTTC,CASSDLAGVAEQYF
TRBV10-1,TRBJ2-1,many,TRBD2,TGCGCCAGCAGTGAGGGCTCGGGACTACTGTACAATGAGCAGTTCTTC,CASSEGSGLLYNEQFF
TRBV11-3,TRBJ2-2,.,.,TGTGCCAGCAGCTCTCTCCGGAACACCGGGGAGCTGTTTTTT,CASSSLRNTGELFF
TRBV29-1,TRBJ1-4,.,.,TGCAGCGTGCGAGCTCCGACAGCAACTAATGAAAAACTGTTTTTT,CSVRAPTATNEKLFF
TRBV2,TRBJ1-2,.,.,TGTGCCAGCACCCCCCAGAACCTCTATGGCTACACCTTC,CASTPQNLYGYTF
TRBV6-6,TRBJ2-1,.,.,TGTGCCAGCAGGGACGACAGGTGGGGTAGTCTTGAGCAGTTCTTC,CASRDDRWGSLEQFF
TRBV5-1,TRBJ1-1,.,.,TGCGCCAGCAGCACGTCGGACACCATCGGCACTGAAGCTTTCTTT,CASSTSDTIGTEAFF
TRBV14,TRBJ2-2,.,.,TGTGCCAGCAGCCAGCTTGTTTCCGGGGTCTACGCCGGGGAGCTGTTTTTT,CASSQLVSGVYAGELFF
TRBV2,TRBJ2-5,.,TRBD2,TGTGCCAGCAGCGTGACTAGCGGGGGGCCGGTGAAAGAGACCCAGTACTTC,CASSVTSGGPVKETQYF
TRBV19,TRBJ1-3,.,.,TGTGCCAGTATCCGGACTGCCGACTCTGGAAACACCATATATTTT,CASIRTADSGNTIYF
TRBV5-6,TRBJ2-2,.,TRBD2,TGTGCCAGCAGCAAGCGGGGAGAAGGGGCGTCGAACACCGGGGAGCTGTTTTTT,CASSKRGEGASNTGELFF
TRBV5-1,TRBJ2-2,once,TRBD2,TGCGCCCGCAGGCGGACAAGCGGGGGGGCCGGCGGGGAGCTGTTTTTT,CARRRTSGGAGGELFF
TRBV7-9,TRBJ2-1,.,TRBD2,TGTGCCAGCAGCTTAGAGCGGGGGGCCCTGAACAATGAGCAGTTCTTC,CASSLERGALNNEQFF
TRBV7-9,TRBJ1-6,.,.,TGTGCCAGCAGCCTCCTCCCGGGGGGCTTTAATTCACCCCTCCACTTT,CASSLLPGGFNSPLHF
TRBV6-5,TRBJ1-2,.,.,TGTGCCAGCAACAGGGCCAACTATGGCTACACCTTC,CASNRANYGYTF
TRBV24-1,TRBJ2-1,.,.,TGTGCCACCAGTGACCCAAGGCAGGGGACCGGTGAGCAGTTCTTC,CATSDPRQGTGEQFF
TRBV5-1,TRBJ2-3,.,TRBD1,TGCGCCAGCAGCTCGGACAGGGGGGAAGATACGCAGTATTTT,CASSSDRGEDTQYF
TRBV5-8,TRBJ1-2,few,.,TGTGCCAGCAGCTTGAGTGGGCTTGGCTACACCTTC,CASSLSGLGYTF
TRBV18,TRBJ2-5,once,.,TGTGCCAGCTCACCATCGTACCAAGAGACCCAGTACTTC,CASSPSYQETQYF
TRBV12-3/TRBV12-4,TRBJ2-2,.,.,TGTGCCAGCAGTTCGGAACGGGCCGGGGAGCTGTTTTTT,CASSSERAGELFF
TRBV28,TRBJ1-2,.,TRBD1,TGTGCCACTAATGAACAGGGGAAGGGTTATGGCTACACCTTC,CATNEQGKGYGYTF
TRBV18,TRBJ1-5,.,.,TGTGCCAGCTCATCCGGGACTTCCAATCAGCCCCAGCATTTT,CASSSGTSNQPQHF
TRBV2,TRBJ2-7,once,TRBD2,TGTGCCAGCTTAATTACTAGCGCGGGCGAGCAGTACTTC,CASLITSAGEQYF
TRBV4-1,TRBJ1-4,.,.,TGCGCCAGCAGCCAGAGCCTTAATGAAAAACTGTTTTTT,CASSQSLNEKLFF
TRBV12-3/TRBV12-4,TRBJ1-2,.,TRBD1,TGTGCCAGCACCCAGGGGGCTCGGTATGGCTACACCTTC,CASTQGARYGYTF
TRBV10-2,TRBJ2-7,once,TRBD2,TGCGCCAGCAGCCCCCCCCTCAGGGACTACGAGGTGGAGCAGTACTTC,CASSPPLRDYEVEQYF
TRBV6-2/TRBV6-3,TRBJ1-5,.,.,TGTGCCAGCAGTTACTCTCATAGCAATCAGCCCCAGCATTTT,CASSYSHSNQPQHF
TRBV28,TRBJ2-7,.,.,TGTGCCAGCAGTTTGAGGGCCCGGACTTACCGTTCCGGGGATGTGAATAACGAGCAGTACTTC,CASSLRARTYRSGDVNNEQYF
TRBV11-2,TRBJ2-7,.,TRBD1,TGTGCCAGCAGCTTAAAACGGGACAGGGGTATATACGAGCAGTACTTC,CASSLKRDRGIYEQYF
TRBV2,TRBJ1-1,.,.,TGTGCCAGCAGCGGACAAATGAACACTGAAGCTTTCTTT,CASSGQMNTEAFF
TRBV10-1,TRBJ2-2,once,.,TGCGCCAGCAGTGACTCGGGTACCGGGGAGCTGTTTTTT,CASSDSGTGELFF
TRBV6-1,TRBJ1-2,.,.,TGTGCCAGCAGTGACACAGGGACCTATGGCTACACCTTC,CASSDTGTYGYTF
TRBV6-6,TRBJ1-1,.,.,TGTGCCAGCATCCCGAGACGGGGAGAGGGCACTGAAGCTTTCTTT,CASIPRRGEGTEAFF
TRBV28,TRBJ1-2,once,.,TGTGCCAGCAGTTCCCCCTCCAGGGTCGACTATGGCTACACCTTC,CASSSPSRVDYGYTF
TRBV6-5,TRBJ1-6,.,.,TGTGCCAGCAGACTTAGGAGCTCCTATAATTCACCCCTCCACTTT,CASRLRSSYNSPLHF
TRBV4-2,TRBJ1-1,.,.,TGTGCCAGCAGCCAAGGGGCAGGGAAAACTGAAGCTTTCTTT,CASSQGAGKTEAFF
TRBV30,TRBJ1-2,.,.,TGTGCCTGGTCCAGCCTCGGGGGATTCTATGGCTACACCTTC,CAWSSLGGFYGYTF
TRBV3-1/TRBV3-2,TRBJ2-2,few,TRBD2,TGTGCCAGCAGCCAAGCGCGGGAGGGCCAGTACACCGGGGAGCTGTTTTTT,CASSQAREGQYTGELFF
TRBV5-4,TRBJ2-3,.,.,TGTGCCAGCAGCTATGGACTAACGGAGTCAGATACGCAGTATTTT,CASSYGLTESDTQYF
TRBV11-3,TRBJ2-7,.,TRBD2,TGTGCCAGCAGCTATGGAGGGACTAGCGTCCCCGAGCAGTACTTC,CASSYGGTSVPEQYF
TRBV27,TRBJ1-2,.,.,TGTGCCAGCAGTTTAAACAGGAACAATGGCTACATCTTC,CASSLNRNNGYIF
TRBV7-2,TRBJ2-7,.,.,TGTGCCAGCTCAGGGGCCGAGCAGTACTTC,CASSGAEQYF
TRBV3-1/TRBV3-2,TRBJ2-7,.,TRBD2,TGTGCCAGCAGCCAAGTGTCCCCGATAGGGGCGGGGGGGAGCGAGCAGTACTTC,CASSQVSPIGAGGSEQYF
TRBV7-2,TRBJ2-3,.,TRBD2,TGTGCCAGCAGCCCCGGGACTAGCGGGCTCACAGATACGCAGTATTTT,CASSPGTSGLTDTQYF
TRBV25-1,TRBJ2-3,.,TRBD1,TGTGCCAGCAGTCCCGGACAGGGGAGGAATACGCAGTATTTT,CASSPGQGRNTQYF